This is a list of T cell receptor beta chains from one sample in a study of shared clonotypes between healthy human individuals. Sequencing used immunoSEQ multiplex PCR; TCRdb keeps in-frame clones, though not all of them. The sample shows 1.5 million to 2.5 million clones, 85% to 95% of them seen only once. Input material: naive CD8+ T cells sorted from blood. The receptors stem from a man aged 18 to 29 in good health. CDR3s include the opening cysteine and the closing phenylalanine or tryptophan. Each record gives: clone size, D gene, J gene, V gene, CDR3 DNA, CDR3 protein. D genes are given only for firm matches. Only part of the rows carry a size: once, few, many, or a class if the clone is expanded.

NA TRBD2 TRBJ2-1 TRBV27 TGTGCCAGCACCCCTAGCGGGGGCGATTGGGGCAATGAGCAGTTCTTC CASTPSGGDWGNEQFF
NA NA TRBJ1-6 TRBV4-1 TGCGCCAGCAGCCAAGATCCGGGGACAATTTACTCACCCCTCCACTTT CASSQDPGTIYSPLHF
NA NA TRBJ2-2 TRBV6-6 TGTGCCAGCAGTTACGGGGCAGGGCCCGGGGAGCTGTTTTTT CASSYGAGPGELFF
NA NA TRBJ1-5 TRBV7-3 TGTGCCAGCAACTTAAGGGGCCCAGGTCCTGATCAGCCCCAGCATTTT CASNLRGPGPDQPQHF
NA TRBD2 TRBJ2-2 TRBV7-9 TGTGCCAGCAGCCCCGGGACTAGCGGGGGAGTCGCGAACACCGGGGAGCTGTTTTTT CASSPGTSGGVANTGELFF
NA TRBD1 TRBJ2-2 TRBV7-9 TGTGCCAGCACAGGGGACAGGGCCACCGGGGAGCTGTTTTTT CASTGDRATGELFF
NA TRBD1 TRBJ2-2 TRBV28 TGTGCCAGCAGGGGACAGGGGTGGACCGGGGAGCTGTTTTTT CASRGQGWTGELFF
NA NA TRBJ2-7 TRBV11-2 TGTGCCAGCAGCTGGGACCGAGACGAGCAGTGCTTC CASSWDRDEQCF
NA NA TRBJ2-7 TRBV9 TGTGCCAGCAGCCCGGCGGCTAGCCCCCCATACGAGCAGTACTTC CASSPAASPPYEQYF
NA TRBD2 TRBJ2-7 TRBV30 TGTGCCTGGAGTTCTAGCGGGAGTCTTTCCTACGAGCAGTACTTC CAWSSSGSLSYEQYF
NA NA TRBJ2-2 TRBV4-3 TGCGCCAGCAGCCAAGTGGCGGAAACCGGGGAGCTGTTTTTT CASSQVAETGELFF
NA NA TRBJ1-5 TRBV4-2 TGTGCCAGCAGCCAAGAACAGGGCTCACATCAGCCCCAGCATTTT CASSQEQGSHQPQHF
NA NA TRBJ2-2 TRBV4-3 TGCGCCAGCAGCCAAGACCGGGAGTGGGGCTCCGGGGAGCTGTTTTTT CASSQDREWGSGELFF
NA NA TRBJ2-7 TRBV5-4 TGTGCCAGCAGCCGGAACTCCTACGAGCAGTACTTC CASSRNSYEQYF
NA TRBD1 TRBJ1-3 TRBV5-6 TGTGCCAGCAGCTGGACGACAGGGAACCCTACCCTGGACACCATATATTTT CASSWTTGNPTLDTIYF
NA TRBD2 TRBJ2-7 TRBV9 TGTGCCAGCAGCGTGACTAGCGGGAGTGAGCAGTACTTC CASSVTSGSEQYF
NA NA TRBJ2-7 TRBV2 TGTGCCAGCAGTTCTCAGGAGGGGCTTGAGTACTTC CASSSQEGLEYF
NA TRBD2 TRBJ2-4 TRBV5-4 TGTGCCAGCAGCTTGGGCCCAGGGCCAGCGGGGAACAACATTCAGTACTTC CASSLGPGPAGNNIQYF
NA NA TRBJ2-7 TRBV7-9 TGTGCCAGCAGCCAAGGGTCCTACGAGCAGTACTTC CASSQGSYEQYF
NA NA TRBJ2-3 TRBV4-1 TGCGCCAGCAGCCTGACCTCCTTTAGCACAGATACGCAGTATTTT CASSLTSFSTDTQYF
NA NA TRBJ2-1 TRBV6-1 TGTGCCAGCAGTGAATTAGAAAGGAGCTCCTACAATGAGCAGTTCTTC CASSELERSSYNEQFF
NA NA TRBJ2-7 TRBV11-3 TGTGCCAGCAGCTTAAACGGAGGGACGTACTACGAGCAGTACTTC CASSLNGGTYYEQYF
NA TRBD1 TRBJ1-4 TRBV4-1 TGCGCCAGCAGCCAAGTCATCCAGGGGGTAACTAATGAAAAACTGTTTTTT CASSQVIQGVTNEKLFF
NA NA TRBJ1-6 TRBV7-2 TGTGCCAGCAGCCCTCGTAGGGGGTCCTATAATTCACCCCTCCACTTT CASSPRRGSYNSPLHF
NA TRBD1 TRBJ2-7 TRBV27 TGTGCCAGCAGTTTAGAAGGGGGCGCGGGCGAGCAGTACTTC CASSLEGGAGEQYF
NA TRBD2 TRBJ2-7 TRBV27 TGTGCCAGCACCCCGACTAGCGGGGGCCCCTACGAGCAGTACTTC CASTPTSGGPYEQYF
NA NA TRBJ2-3 TRBV28 TGTGCCAGCAGTCTAACAGCGGGCGAGGACACAGATACGCAGTATTTT CASSLTAGEDTDTQYF
NA NA TRBJ1-1 TRBV4-1 TGCGCCAGCAGCTCACCCCAGGGGCTAGGCACTGAAGCTTTCTTT CASSSPQGLGTEAFF
NA TRBD2 TRBJ2-5 TRBV11-2 TGTGCCAGCAGCCACGGACTAGCGGGGGTCCAAGAGACCCAGTACTTC CASSHGLAGVQETQYF
NA NA TRBJ1-5 TRBV2 TGTGCCAGCAGTGAAGCCCAGTGGGGGCAGCCCCAGCATTTT CASSEAQWGQPQHF
few NA TRBJ1-2 TRBV7-9 TGTGCCAGCAGCCACGACCTGGGCTATGGCTACACCTTC CASSHDLGYGYTF
NA TRBD2 TRBJ2-7 TRBV7-9 TGTGCCAGCAGCCCGACTAGCGTCGGCGACTACGAGCAGTACTTC CASSPTSVGDYEQYF
NA NA TRBJ2-6 TRBV27 TGTGCCAGCAGTTTATCCGCTGGGGCCGGGGCCAACGTCCTGACTTTC CASSLSAGAGANVLTF
NA NA TRBJ2-7 TRBV3-2 TGTGCCAGCAGCCAAGAGCAGTACTTC CASSQEQYF
NA NA TRBJ2-1 TRBV9 TGTGCCAGCAGCGCCAAACCGACGGCTAGCTCCTACAATGAGCAGTTCTTC CASSAKPTASSYNEQFF
NA TRBD1 TRBJ2-3 TRBV29-1 TGCAGCGTGGCGGGACAGGGGGCTTTAGATACGCAGTATTTT CSVAGQGALDTQYF
NA TRBD2 TRBJ2-5 TRBV13 TGTGCCAGCTCCGCGGGGGAGGGCGGCCAAGAGACCCAGTACTTC CASSAGEGGQETQYF
NA NA TRBJ1-2 TRBV7-2 TGTGCCAGCAGCTTAGAGGGCAGACCTGCTAACTATGGCTACACCTTC CASSLEGRPANYGYTF
NA NA TRBJ2-7 TRBV4-1 TGCGCCAGCAGCCAAGGGCCAGGGGCCGAGCAGTACTTC CASSQGPGAEQYF
NA NA TRBJ1-5 TRBV7-2 TGTGCCAGCAGCTCAGCGACGGGACAACAGCCCCAGCATTTT CASSSATGQQPQHF
NA NA TRBJ2-2 TRBV2 TGTGCCAGCAGTGAAACCGGGGGGCTGTTTTTT CASSETGGLFF